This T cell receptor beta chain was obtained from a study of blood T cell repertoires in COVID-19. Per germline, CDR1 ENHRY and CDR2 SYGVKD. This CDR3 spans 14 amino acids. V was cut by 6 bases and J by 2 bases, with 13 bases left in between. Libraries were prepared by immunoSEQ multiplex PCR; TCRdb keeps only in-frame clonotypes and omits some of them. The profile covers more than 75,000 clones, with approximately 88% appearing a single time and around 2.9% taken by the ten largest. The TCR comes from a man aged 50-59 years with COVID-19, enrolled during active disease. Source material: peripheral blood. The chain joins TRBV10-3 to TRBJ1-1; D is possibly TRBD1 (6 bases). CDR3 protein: CAIRMTGINTEAFF. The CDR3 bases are TGTGCCATCAGAATGACAGGAATAAACACTGAAGCTTTCTTT.